The 4 T cell receptor beta chains given below trace back to one sample, sequenced in a study of sequential checkpoint blockade in melanoma. As for treatment: randomized to nivolumab then ipilimumab (arm A) or the reverse (arm B). Method: immunoSEQ multiplex PCR; TCRdb's copy keeps in-frame clones and lacks some. Seen here are just over 1,500 clones, under 25% observed once, and the top ten hold roughly 8%. Sequencing was performed on tumor tissue (inferred from file names), taken from a patient given nivolumab and ipilimumab in sequence. Receptors originate from a human donor with melanoma.

The chain uses TRBV29-1 and TRBJ2-2; 13 bases match TRBD2. CDR1 is SQVTM and CDR2 is ANQGSEA in the germline V gene. This CDR3 has 16 amino acids. V was clipped by 6 bases and J by 4 bases; unmatched bases: 8. CDR3 residues: CSVGGLAGVLTGELFF. The CDR3 nucleotides are TGCAGCGTCGGTGGACTAGCGGGAGTTCTCACCGGGGAGCTGTTTTTT.

This clone was observed a few times. The chain employs TRBV6-8 and TRBJ2-7, with D perhaps TRBD1 (6 bases). V was trimmed by 0 bases and J by 4 bases, leaving 25 bases between them. Germline CDR1 MNHGY, CDR2 SAAAGT. The CDR3 is made up of 19 amino acids. The chain's CDR3 is CASSYSTVLALQGRYEQYF. In nucleotides, the CDR3 is TGTGCCAGCAGTTACTCCACAGTGCTCGCTCTACAGGGTCGGTACGAGCAGTACTTC.

This clone was counted a few times. V usage is TRBV6-8 and J usage is TRBJ2-3; either TRBD1 or TRBD2 may supply D (5 bases each). CDR1 and CDR2 from the germline V gene are MNHGY and SAAAGT. With 6 bases removed from V and 6 bases from J, the gap between germline ends came to 19 bases. This CDR3 spans 15 amino acids. The CDR3 region has the DNA TGTGCCAGCAGCCCCGGGGACCGGGGAGATGATACGCAGTATTTT. This codes for CASSPGDRGDDTQYF.

This clone is medium-sized. CDR3 coding DNA: TGTGCCAGCAGCTCAAGTGGGCAGGACATCGGAAAACTGTTTTTT. Encoded protein: CASSSSGQDIGKLFF. The chain links TRBV11-3 to TRBJ1-4; a possible D gene is TRBD1 (5 bases). Trimming left V 4 bases short and J 10 bases short, with 19 bases between. CDR1 is SGHNT, CDR2 YENEEA, per germline. This CDR3 region has 15 residues.